The 4 T cell receptor beta chains below were found in one sample sequenced in a study of T cells after yellow fever vaccination. TCRdb reanalysed the 5' RACE reads using MiXCR and keeps one entry per CDR3 protein. The table has about 260,000 distinct CDR3 sequences, about an eighth seen once. Sequenced material: CD4+ T cells sorted from PBMCs, taken 45 days after the yellow fever booster vaccination. The source is a man aged 30 to 45 who received the YFV17D yellow fever vaccine.

The rearrangement joins TRBV10-3 to TRBJ2-7; tentative D call: TRBD2 (5 bases). The CDR3 runs to 14 residues. Germline lookup yields CDR1 ENHRY and CDR2 SYGVKD. With 4 bases removed from V and 3 bases from J, the gap between germline ends came to 13 bases. The CDR3 is CAISVRGADYEQYF. The CDR3, as DNA: TGTGCCATCAGTGTACGGGGAGCCGACTACGAGCAGTACTTC.

The rearrangement links TRBV5-1 to TRBJ2-7, with 11 positions matching TRBD1. The V gene's germline CDR1 is SGHRS and CDR2 YFSETQ. This CDR3 is 16 amino acids long. V lost 4 bases to trimming and J lost 5 bases; unmatched junction nucleotides: 11. The CDR3 region is CASSPAGQGAVDEQYF. CDR3 bases: TGCGCCAGCAGCCCAGCAGGACAGGGGGCTGTGGACGAGCAGTACTTC.

J is TRBJ2-7 and V is TRBV6-1, with D perhaps matching TRBD2 (5 bases). Germline CDR1 MNHNS, CDR2 SASEGT. CDR3 length equals 14 residues. V was clipped by 6 bases and J by 6 bases, with 18 bases between them. CDR3 coding DNA: TGTGCCAGCAGGGAGGTTCGACGAGTTGGCGAGCAGTACTTC. It yields the protein CASREVRRVGEQYF.

In this sample, this clonotype turned up a few times. The V call is TRBV5-1, the J call TRBJ2-1, with 12 positions matching TRBD2. From germline, CDR1 is SGHRS and CDR2 YFSETQ. V lost 4 bases to trimming and J lost 5 bases; unmatched junction nucleotides: 7. The CDR3 loop spans 16 amino acids. Written as DNA, the CDR3 is TGCGCCAGCAGCCCTATGCTAGCGGGAGGGAACAATGAGCAGTTCTTC. Protein: CASSPMLAGGNNEQFF.